A selection of T cell receptor beta chains follows, all from one sample in a study of blood T cell repertoires in COVID-19. Clones were sequenced by immunoSEQ multiplex PCR, and TCRdb holds only the in-frame ones, with some missing. There are about 320,000 clones in the sample; 89% occur only once, and around 10% lies in the top ten. The sample taken for sequencing was peripheral blood. Source of these receptors: a woman in her twenties or thirties with COVID-19, enrolled during active disease. Each CDR3 is given with its conserved first and last residue. A D gene is named only where the DNA matches it firmly. Some rows have no size entry. The others give once, few or many, or a class for an expanded clone.

J gene,clone size,V gene,D gene,CDR3 DNA,CDR3 protein
TRBJ2-1,.,TRBV4-1,TRBD2,TGCGCCAGCAGCCAAGACCTTGGGGGGGGATGGAGTAATGAGCAGTTCTTC,CASSQDLGGGWSNEQFF
TRBJ1-1,.,TRBV29-1,.,TGCAGCCCCGAGGAGGCGAGCACAATCGGCACTGAAGCTTTCTTT,CSPEEASTIGTEAFF
TRBJ1-2,.,TRBV28,TRBD1,TGTGCCAGCAGGGACTCCGGGACAGTGGTCTATGGCTACACCTTC,CASRDSGTVVYGYTF
TRBJ2-7,.,TRBV5-5,.,TGTGCCAGCAGCCCGACAGGATCCTACGAGCAGTACTTC,CASSPTGSYEQYF
TRBJ1-1,.,TRBV3-1/TRBV3-2,.,TGTGCCAGCAGCCCAGACCCGGGATTGAACACTGAAGCTTTCTTT,CASSPDPGLNTEAFF
TRBJ1-2,.,TRBV7-9,TRBD1,TGTGCCAGCAGCACCTACAGGGGGCCTGACTATGGCTACACCTTC,CASSTYRGPDYGYTF
TRBJ1-5,.,TRBV2,TRBD1,TGTGCCAGCAGCGACAGGGATAGCAATCAGCCCCAGCATTTT,CASSDRDSNQPQHF
TRBJ1-1,few,TRBV5-8,TRBD1,TGTGCCAGCAGCGACTACAGGGGTAGGATGAACACTGAAGCTTTCTTT,CASSDYRGRMNTEAFF
TRBJ1-1,.,TRBV15,.,TGTGCCACCAGCAGAGATGGGGGGAGGGTAGCTTTCTTT,CATSRDGGRVAFF
TRBJ1-3,.,TRBV5-1,TRBD1,TGCGCCAGCAGCACTGGACAGGGGGCGAAAGGAAACACCATATATTTT,CASSTGQGAKGNTIYF
TRBJ2-2,.,TRBV27,.,TGTGCCAGCAGCAACCTAGCGATAAACACCGGGGAGCTGTTTTTT,CASSNLAINTGELFF
TRBJ2-1,.,TRBV28,TRBD1,TGTGCCAGCAGTTTATATGGGACAGGGTACTACAATGAGCAGTTCTTC,CASSLYGTGYYNEQFF
TRBJ1-1,.,TRBV30,.,TGTGCCTGGGCCTCGGGAGGGGACACTGAAGCTTTCTTT,CAWASGGDTEAFF
TRBJ2-2,.,TRBV4-1,.,TGCGCCAGCAGCCAAGATGCGGGTCCGGGGAAGCTGTTTTTT,CASSQDAGPGKLFF
TRBJ1-6,.,TRBV18,.,TGTGCCAGCTCACAAACAGGGTATGATTCACCCCTCCACTTT,CASSQTGYDSPLHF
TRBJ2-7,.,TRBV21-1,.,TGTGCCAGCAGCAAAGAGGAGGTCCCCTACGAGCAGTACTTC,CASSKEEVPYEQYF
TRBJ2-3,.,TRBV2,TRBD2,TGTGCCAGCAGTAGGGGACTAGCGGGGGGGCTTAGCACAGATACGCAGTATTTT,CASSRGLAGGLSTDTQYF
TRBJ2-7,.,TRBV14,.,TGTGCCAGCAGCCTATCCGCAGGTCCCCCTAAGCAGTACTTC,CASSLSAGPPKQYF
TRBJ2-3,.,TRBV7-2,.,TGTGCCAGCAGCTCGGAGGGGGGGCCACATACGCAGTATTTT,CASSSEGGPHTQYF
TRBJ2-5,.,TRBV9,TRBD2,TGTGCCAGCAGCCCCCGGACTAGCCGAGAGACCCAGTACTTC,CASSPRTSRETQYF
TRBJ1-2,.,TRBV28,TRBD1,TGTGCCAGCAGTGGCAGACAGGGCGCTAACTATGGCTACACCTTC,CASSGRQGANYGYTF
TRBJ2-1,.,TRBV7-9,TRBD2,TGTGCCAGCAGCCCTTCGACTAGCGGGGGACGGTCCTACAATGAGCAGTTCTTC,CASSPSTSGGRSYNEQFF
TRBJ1-4,.,TRBV10-3,.,TGTGCCATCAGTGACCGTGCAACTAATGAAAAACTGTTTTTT,CAISDRATNEKLFF
TRBJ2-7,.,TRBV13,TRBD2,TGTGCCAGCAGCGCCACTAGCGGATCCCGCGAGCAGTACTTC,CASSATSGSREQYF
TRBJ2-1,many,TRBV7-8,.,TGTGCCAGCAGCTTAGGACAGGCCTTCAATGAGCAGTTCTTC,CASSLGQAFNEQFF
TRBJ2-7,once,TRBV6-5,.,TGTGCCAGCAGTCCGAGGATGACCTCCTACGAGCAGTACTTC,CASSPRMTSYEQYF
TRBJ2-5,once,TRBV19,TRBD1,TGTGCCAGTAGTATCGGGACAGGGAGTGGCTTTTTAGAGACCCAGTACTTC,CASSIGTGSGFLETQYF
TRBJ2-7,.,TRBV6-5,.,TGTGCCAGCAGTTACCGGGAGTCCTACGAGCAGTACTTC,CASSYRESYEQYF
TRBJ1-2,once,TRBV19,TRBD1,TGTGCCAGTACCCTCCGGGACAGGGTTCTGTATGGCTACACCTTC,CASTLRDRVLYGYTF
TRBJ1-2,.,TRBV2,.,TGTGCCAGCAGTGAAAACGGAGGGGAAACCTATGGCTACACCTTC,CASSENGGETYGYTF
TRBJ2-3,.,TRBV5-4,.,TGTGCCAGCGGCATTCGGACTAACCCCGCCCCGCAGTATTTT,CASGIRTNPAPQYF
TRBJ1-1,.,TRBV28,.,TGTGCCAGCAGTTTTCCCAGGCAGGCGATGAACACTGAAGCTTTCTTT,CASSFPRQAMNTEAFF
TRBJ2-7,.,TRBV2,TRBD1,TGTGCCAGTCGGGACAGGGGGCGCGAGCAGTACTTC,CASRDRGREQYF
TRBJ2-7,.,TRBV5-6,TRBD1,TGTGCCAGCAGCTTCGGACAGGGGGCGAGGGAGCAGTACTTC,CASSFGQGAREQYF